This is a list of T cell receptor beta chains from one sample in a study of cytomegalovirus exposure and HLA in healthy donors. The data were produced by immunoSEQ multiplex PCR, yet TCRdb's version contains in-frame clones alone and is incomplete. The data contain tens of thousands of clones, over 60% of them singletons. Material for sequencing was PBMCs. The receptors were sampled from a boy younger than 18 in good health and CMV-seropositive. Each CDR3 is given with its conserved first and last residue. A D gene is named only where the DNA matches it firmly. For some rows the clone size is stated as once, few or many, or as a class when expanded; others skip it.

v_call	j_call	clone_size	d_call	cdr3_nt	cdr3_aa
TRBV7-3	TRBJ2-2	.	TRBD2	TGTGCCAGCAGCCTTAGCGGGGGGGGCGCCGGGGAGCTGTTTTTT	CASSLSGGGAGELFF
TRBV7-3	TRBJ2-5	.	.	TGTGCCAGCAGCTTAAGAAGGGGGGAGACCCAGTACTTC	CASSLRRGETQYF
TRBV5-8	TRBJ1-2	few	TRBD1	TGTGCCAGCAGTCCGGGACAGGGGTTCTACGGCTACACCTTC	CASSPGQGFYGYTF
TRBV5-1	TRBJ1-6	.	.	TGCGCCAGCAGCTTGGCAGGACAGACAAGCTCCTATAATTCACCCCTCCACTTT	CASSLAGQTSSYNSPLHF
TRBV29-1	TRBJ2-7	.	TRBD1	TGCAGCGCGTGGGACAGGGAGTACGAGCAGTACTTC	CSAWDREYEQYF
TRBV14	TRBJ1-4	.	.	TGTGCCAGCAGCCAAGGGGCAGCAGCAACTAATGAAAAACTGTTTTTT	CASSQGAAATNEKLFF
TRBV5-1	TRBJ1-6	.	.	TGCGCCAGCAGCCCGGGGAGCTCCTATAATTCACCCCTCCACTTT	CASSPGSSYNSPLHF
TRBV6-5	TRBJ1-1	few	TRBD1	TGTGCCAGCAGTTACCGGACAGGGTGGGTGGCTTTCTTT	CASSYRTGWVAFF
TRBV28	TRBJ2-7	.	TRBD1	TGTGCCAGCAGTCCCTGGACAGGGGCCGAGCAGTACTTC	CASSPWTGAEQYF
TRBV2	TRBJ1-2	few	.	TGTGCCAGCAGTGATCGGGGCTATGGCTACACCTTC	CASSDRGYGYTF
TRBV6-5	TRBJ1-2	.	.	TGTGCAAGCAGGGCCTCTCCTAACTATGGCTACCCCTTC	CASRASPNYGYPF
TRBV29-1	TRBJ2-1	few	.	TGCAGCGTTGAACCGGGAGTACCCTACAATGAGCAGTTCTTC	CSVEPGVPYNEQFF
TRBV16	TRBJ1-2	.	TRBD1	TGTGCCAGCAGCCATATACAGGGGGAGTGGAACTATGGCTACACCTTC	CASSHIQGEWNYGYTF
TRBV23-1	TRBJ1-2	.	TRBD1	TGCGCCAGCAGTCAGGTGTTCCTAACCCGGGACAGGGTCAATGGCTACACCTTC	CASSQVFLTRDRVNGYTF
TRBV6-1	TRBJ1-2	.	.	TGTGCCAGCAGTCCTACAGGGCGGCGAGGCTACACCTTC	CASSPTGRRGYTF
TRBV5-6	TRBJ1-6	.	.	TGTGCCAGCAGCCGGAGGACCTTTCCGAATTCACCCCTCCACTTT	CASSRRTFPNSPLHF
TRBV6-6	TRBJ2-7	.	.	TGTGCCAGCAGTTACTCGAGCAGGGTCGACGAGCAGTACTTC	CASSYSSRVDEQYF
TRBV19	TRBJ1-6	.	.	TGTGCCAGTAACACCGGGGAAGGTGGTGGATCACCCCTCCACTTT	CASNTGEGGGSPLHF
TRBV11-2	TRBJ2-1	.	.	TGTGCCAGCAGCTTACTAACCTACAATGAGCAGTTCTTC	CASSLLTYNEQFF
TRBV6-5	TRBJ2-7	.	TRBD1	TGTGCCACCCAAACCGGGACAGTCTCGGGCGAGCAGTACTTC	CATQTGTVSGEQYF
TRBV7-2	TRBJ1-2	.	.	TGTGCCAGCAACAAGGAACAGGGTGTTTCATCCGGCTACACCTTC	CASNKEQGVSSGYTF
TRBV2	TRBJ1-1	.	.	TGTGCCAGCAGGGGACTGCGGGGGGCGAACACTGAAGCTTTCTTT	CASRGLRGANTEAFF
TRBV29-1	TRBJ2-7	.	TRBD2	TGCAGGGGAGGGATTGGTACCTACGAGCAGTACTTC	CRGGIGTYEQYF
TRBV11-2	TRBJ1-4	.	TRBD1	TGTGCCAGCAGCCGTACCGGGACAGGGGCTAATGAAAAACTGTTTTTT	CASSRTGTGANEKLFF
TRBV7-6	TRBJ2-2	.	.	TGTGCCAGCAGCTTAGTTCCGGGTCCGAACACCGGGGAGCTGTTTTTT	CASSLVPGPNTGELFF
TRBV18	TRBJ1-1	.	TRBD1	TGTGCCAGCTCCCCTGATGACAGGGGGACTTTCTTT	CASSPDDRGTFF
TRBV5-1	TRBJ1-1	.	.	TGCGCCAGCAGCTTAACGACAGGGAACACTGAAGCTTTCTTT	CASSLTTGNTEAFF
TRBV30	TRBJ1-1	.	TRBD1	TGTGCCTGGAGTTCCAGGGGGCCGAACACTGAAGCTTTCTTT	CAWSSRGPNTEAFF
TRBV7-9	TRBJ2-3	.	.	TGTGCCAGCAGCTTAGTCATGCGCGCCGGAGATACGCAGTATTTT	CASSLVMRAGDTQYF
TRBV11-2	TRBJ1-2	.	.	TGTGCCAGCAGCCCTAGCGGACGGATCTATGGCTACCCCTTC	CASSPSGRIYGYPF
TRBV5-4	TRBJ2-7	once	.	TGTGCCAGCAGCTCTAGGAGGGACAGTGAAGACGAGCAGTACTTC	CASSSRRDSEDEQYF
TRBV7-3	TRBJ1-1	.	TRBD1	TGTGCCAGCAGCTTAGGGACAGGACTGAACACTGAAGCTTTCTTT	CASSLGTGLNTEAFF
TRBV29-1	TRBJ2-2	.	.	TGCAGCGTGGGACAGAACACCGGGGAGCTGTTTTTT	CSVGQNTGELFF
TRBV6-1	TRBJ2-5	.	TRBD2	TGTGCCAGCAGGCTAGCGGGAGGGAGCGGAGAGACCCAGTACTTC	CASRLAGGSGETQYF
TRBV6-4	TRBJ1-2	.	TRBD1	TGTGCCAGCAGTGATGGGACAGGGGGACCCTATGGCTACACCTTC	CASSDGTGGPYGYTF